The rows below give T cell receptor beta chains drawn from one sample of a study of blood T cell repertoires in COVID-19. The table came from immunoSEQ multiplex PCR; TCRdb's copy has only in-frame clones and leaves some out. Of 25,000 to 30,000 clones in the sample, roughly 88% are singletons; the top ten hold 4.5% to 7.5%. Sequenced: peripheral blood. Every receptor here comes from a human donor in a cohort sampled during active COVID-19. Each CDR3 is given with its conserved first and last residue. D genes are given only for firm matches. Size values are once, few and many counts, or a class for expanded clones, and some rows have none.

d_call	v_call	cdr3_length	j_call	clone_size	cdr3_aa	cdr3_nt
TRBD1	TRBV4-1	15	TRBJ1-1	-	CASSQEDRGNTEAFF	TGCGCCAGCAGCCAAGAGGACAGGGGGAACACTGAAGCTTTCTTT
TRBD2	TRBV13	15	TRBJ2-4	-	CASRPAGGTKNIQYF	TGTGCCAGCAGGCCCGCGGGGGGAACCAAAAACATTCAGTACTTC
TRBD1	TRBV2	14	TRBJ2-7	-	CASRRGRGSYEQYF	TGTGCCAGCAGGAGGGGGCGAGGCTCCTACGAGCAGTACTTC
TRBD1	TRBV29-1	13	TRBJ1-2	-	CSARDSLNYGYTF	TGCAGCGCTAGGGACAGCCTTAACTATGGCTACACCTTC
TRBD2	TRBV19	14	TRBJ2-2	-	CASSRVGGTGELFF	TGTGCCAGTAGCCGCGTCGGGGGGACCGGGGAGCTGTTTTTT
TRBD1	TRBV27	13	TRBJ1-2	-	CASSFRDRGGYTF	TGTGCCAGCAGTTTTAGGGACAGGGGTGGCTACACCTTC
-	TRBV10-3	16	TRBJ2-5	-	CAISESKAQPQETQYF	TGTGCCATCAGTGAGTCTAAGGCACAGCCCCAAGAGACCCAGTACTTC
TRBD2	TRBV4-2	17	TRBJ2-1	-	CASSPLGTSVAYNEQFF	TGTGCCAGCAGCCCTTTGGGTACTAGCGTCGCCTACAATGAGCAGTTCTTC
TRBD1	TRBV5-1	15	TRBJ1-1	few	CASSTGSGQRLEAFF	TGCGCCAGCAGCACCGGGTCGGGACAGAGGCTTGAAGCTTTCTTT
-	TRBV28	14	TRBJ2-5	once	CASSPRRGQETQYF	TGTGCCAGCAGTCCCCGTCGGGGCCAAGAGACCCAGTACTTC
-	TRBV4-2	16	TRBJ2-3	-	CASSQIAESYTDTQYF	TGTGCCAGCAGCCAAATAGCGGAAAGCTACACAGATACGCAGTATTTT
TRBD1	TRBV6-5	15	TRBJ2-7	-	CASSRRTGRLYEQYF	TGTGCCAGCAGCCGACGGACAGGGAGGCTCTACGAGCAGTACTTC
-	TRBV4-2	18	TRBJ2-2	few	CASSQEGVSGRQVGELFF	TGTGCCAGCAGCCAAGAGGGCGTGAGCGGGCGGCAGGTCGGGGAGCTGTTTTTT
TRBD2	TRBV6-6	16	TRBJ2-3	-	CASRDSRGGATDTQYF	TGTGCCAGCAGAGACTCTCGCGGGGGGGCCACAGATACGCAGTATTTT
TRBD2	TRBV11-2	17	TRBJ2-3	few	CASSPRLAGDSTDTQYF	TGTGCCAGCAGCCCCCGACTAGCGGGGGACAGCACAGATACGCAGTATTTT
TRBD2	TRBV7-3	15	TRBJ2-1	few	CASSPTSGGAQEQFF	TGTGCCAGCAGCCCGACTAGCGGGGGGGCACAGGAGCAGTTCTTC
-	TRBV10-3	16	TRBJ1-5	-	CAISEQTGNSNQPQHF	TGTGCCATCAGTGAACAGACAGGAAATAGCAATCAGCCCCAGCATTTT
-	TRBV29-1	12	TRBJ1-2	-	CSVTDRLTGYTF	TGCAGCGTGACCGACAGGCTTACGGGCTACACCTTC
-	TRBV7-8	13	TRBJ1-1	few	CASSQGWNTEAFF	TGTGCCAGCAGCCAGGGGTGGAACACTGAAGCTTTCTTT
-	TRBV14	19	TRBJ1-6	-	CASSQEPSTLSEHNSPLHF	TGTGCCAGCAGCCAGGAGCCTTCGACCCTATCAGAGCATAATTCACCCCTCCACTTT
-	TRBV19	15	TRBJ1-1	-	CASSLLRAGDTEAFF	TGTGCCAGTAGTCTGTTGCGTGCGGGGGACACTGAAGCTTTCTTT
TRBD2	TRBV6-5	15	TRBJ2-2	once	CASSRTSGGGRELFF	TGTGCCAGCAGTCGGACTAGCGGGGGCGGGCGGGAGCTGTTTTTT
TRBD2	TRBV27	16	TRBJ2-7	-	CASSPLFGGGTYEQYF	TGTGCCAGCAGTCCACTATTCGGGGGGGGAACCTACGAGCAGTACTTC
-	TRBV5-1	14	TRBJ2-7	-	CASSLDPGSYEQYF	TGCGCCAGCAGCTTGGACCCGGGCTCCTACGAGCAGTACTTC
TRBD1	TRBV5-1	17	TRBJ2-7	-	CASSLVGSGTGVGEQYF	TGCGCCAGCAGCTTGGTAGGCTCCGGGACAGGGGTGGGTGAGCAGTACTTC
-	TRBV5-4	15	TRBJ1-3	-	CASSLGGGAGNTIYF	TGTGCCAGCAGCTTGGGGGGCGGGGCTGGAAACACCATATATTTT
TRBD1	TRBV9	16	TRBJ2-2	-	CASSVVSGGDTGELFF	TGTGCCAGCAGCGTAGTCTCAGGGGGTGACACCGGGGAGCTGTTTTTT
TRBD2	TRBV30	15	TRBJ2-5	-	CAWSVHTSGRETQYF	TGTGCCTGGAGTGTACACACTAGCGGGAGGGAGACCCAGTACTTC
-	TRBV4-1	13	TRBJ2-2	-	CASSQERAGELFF	TGCGCCAGCAGCCAAGAACGGGCCGGGGAGCTGTTTTTT